The following is a TCR beta chain sequence with its context. 60 Vbeta and 13 Jbeta primers were used in PCR. TCRdb's table, derived via immunoSEQ multiplex PCR, lists solely in-frame clones and lacks some. Of 240,000 or so clones listed, about 86% are singletons. This record belongs to a study of cytomegalovirus exposure and HLA in healthy donors. V was pared by 2 bases and J by 0 bases, with 12 bases between. The CDR3 is made up of 15 amino acids. Germline V gene sequence: CDR1 SGHNT, CDR2 YYREEE (reference sequence). The chain employs TRBV5-4 and TRBJ2-7, with D perhaps TRBD2 (5 bases). The sequence derives from a woman aged 60-70 years in good health and CMV-seropositive. The sample consisted of PBMCs. The CDR3 loop is CASSFGPDFSYEQYF. The CDR3 DNA follows: TGTGCCAGCAGCTTTGGGCCGGACTTCTCCTACGAGCAGTACTTC.